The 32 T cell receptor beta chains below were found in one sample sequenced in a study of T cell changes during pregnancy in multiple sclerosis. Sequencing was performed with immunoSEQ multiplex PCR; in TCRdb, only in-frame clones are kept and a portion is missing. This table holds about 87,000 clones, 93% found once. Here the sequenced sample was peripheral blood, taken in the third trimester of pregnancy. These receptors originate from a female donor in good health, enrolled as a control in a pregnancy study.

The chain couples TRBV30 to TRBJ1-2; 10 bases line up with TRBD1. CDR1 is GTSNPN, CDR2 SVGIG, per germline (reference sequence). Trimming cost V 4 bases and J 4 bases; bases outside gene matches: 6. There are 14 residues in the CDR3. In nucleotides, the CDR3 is TGTGCCTGGACTTTGACAGGGGGCAGCTATGGCTACACCTTC. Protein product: CAWTLTGGSYGYTF.

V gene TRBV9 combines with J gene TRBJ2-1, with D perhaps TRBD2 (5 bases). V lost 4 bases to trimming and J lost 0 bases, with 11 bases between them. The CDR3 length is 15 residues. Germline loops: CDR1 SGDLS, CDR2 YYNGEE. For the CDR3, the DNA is TGTGCCAGCAGCCCGGACTTCAGCTCCTACAATGAGCAGTTCTTC. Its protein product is CASSPDFSSYNEQFF.

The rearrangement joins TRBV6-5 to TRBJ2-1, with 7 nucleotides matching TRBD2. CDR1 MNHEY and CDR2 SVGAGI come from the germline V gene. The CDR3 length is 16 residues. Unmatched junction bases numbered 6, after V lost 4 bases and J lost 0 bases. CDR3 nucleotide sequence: TGTGCCAGCAGTTCCGATCGGGAGGTCTCCTACAATGAGCAGTTCTTC. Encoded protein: CASSSDREVSYNEQFF.

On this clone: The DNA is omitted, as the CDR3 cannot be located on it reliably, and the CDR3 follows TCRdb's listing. CDR3 sequence: CVRSLEVGRGAKNIQYF. This chain connects TRBV7-5 to TRBJ2-4; the DNA was not used to check the table's D call, TRBD1. TRBV7-5 is given as a pseudogene. From its first to its last residue, the CDR3 has 17 amino acids.

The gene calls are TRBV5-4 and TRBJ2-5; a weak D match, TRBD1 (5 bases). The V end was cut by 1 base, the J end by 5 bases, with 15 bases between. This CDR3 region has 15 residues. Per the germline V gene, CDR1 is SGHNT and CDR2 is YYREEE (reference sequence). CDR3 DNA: TGTGCCAGCAGCTTGTCGTCCAGGGCGTACGAGACCCAGTACTTC. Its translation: CASSLSSRAYETQYF.

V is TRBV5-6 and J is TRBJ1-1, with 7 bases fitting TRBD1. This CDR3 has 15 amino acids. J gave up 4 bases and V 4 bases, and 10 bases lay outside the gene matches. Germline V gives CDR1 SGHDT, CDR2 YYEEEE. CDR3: CASSPTGVVSTEAFF. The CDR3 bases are TGTGCCAGCAGCCCCACAGGGGTCGTCAGCACTGAAGCTTTCTTT.

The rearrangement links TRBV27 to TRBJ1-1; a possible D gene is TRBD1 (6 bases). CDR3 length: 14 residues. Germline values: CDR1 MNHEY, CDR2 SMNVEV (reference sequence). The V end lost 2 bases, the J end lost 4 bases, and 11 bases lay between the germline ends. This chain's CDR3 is CASSLRGGSTEAFF. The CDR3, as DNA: TGTGCCAGCAGTTTAAGGGGGGGAAGCACTGAAGCTTTCTTT.

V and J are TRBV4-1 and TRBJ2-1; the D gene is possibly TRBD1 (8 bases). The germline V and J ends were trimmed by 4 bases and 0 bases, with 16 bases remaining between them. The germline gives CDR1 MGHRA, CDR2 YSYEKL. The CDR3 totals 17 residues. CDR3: CASSPQGAGDSYNEQFF. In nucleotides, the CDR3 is TGCGCCAGCAGCCCTCAGGGGGCGGGGGACTCCTACAATGAGCAGTTCTTC.

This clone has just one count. CDR3 residues: CASRLGTGSEAFF. In nucleotides, the CDR3 is TGTGCCAGCAGGCTAGGTACCGGCTCTGAAGCTTTCTTT. The chain employs TRBV27 and TRBJ1-1; no reliable D call. The V gene's germline CDR1 is MNHEY and CDR2 SMNVEV (reference sequence). The V and J ends lost 6 bases and 6 bases respectively, with 14 bases between them. The length of the CDR3 is 13 residues.

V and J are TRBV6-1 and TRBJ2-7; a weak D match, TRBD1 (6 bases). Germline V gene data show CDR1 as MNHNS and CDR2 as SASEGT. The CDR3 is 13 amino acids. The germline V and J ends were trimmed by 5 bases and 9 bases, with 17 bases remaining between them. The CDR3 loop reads CASSKTRTETQYF. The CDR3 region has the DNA TGTGCCAGCAGTAAGACCAGGACAGAGACGCAGTACTTC.

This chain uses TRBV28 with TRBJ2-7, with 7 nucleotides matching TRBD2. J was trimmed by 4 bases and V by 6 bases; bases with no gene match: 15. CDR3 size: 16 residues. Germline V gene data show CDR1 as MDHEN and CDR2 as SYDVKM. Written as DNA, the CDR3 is TGTGCCAGCAGCTACCTACCCGGGACGGGAGGATACGAGCAGTACTTC. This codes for CASSYLPGTGGYEQYF.

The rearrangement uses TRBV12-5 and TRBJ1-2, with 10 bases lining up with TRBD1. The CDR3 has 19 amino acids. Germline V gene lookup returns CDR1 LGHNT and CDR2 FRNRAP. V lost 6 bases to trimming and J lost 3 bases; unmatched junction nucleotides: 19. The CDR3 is CASGLISSGTGVPHYGYTF. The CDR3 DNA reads TGTGCTAGTGGCCTAATCTCATCCGGGACAGGGGTTCCCCACTATGGCTACACCTTC.

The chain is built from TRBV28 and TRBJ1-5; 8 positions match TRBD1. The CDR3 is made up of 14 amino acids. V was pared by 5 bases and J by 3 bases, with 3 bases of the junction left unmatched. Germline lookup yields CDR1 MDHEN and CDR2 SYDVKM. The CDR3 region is CASSDRGYNQPQHF. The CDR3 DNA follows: TGTGCCAGCAGTGACAGGGGATACAATCAGCCCCAGCATTTT.

The CDR3 reads CASSSTAALREKLFF. As DNA, the CDR3 is TGTGCCAGCAGTAGTACAGCCGCTTTAAGGGAAAAACTGTTTTTT. V and J are TRBV27 and TRBJ1-4, with no clear D. The V and J ends lost 5 bases and 8 bases respectively, with 18 bases between them. The CDR3 has 15 residues. Germline V CDR1 and CDR2: MNHEY, SMNVEV (reference sequence).

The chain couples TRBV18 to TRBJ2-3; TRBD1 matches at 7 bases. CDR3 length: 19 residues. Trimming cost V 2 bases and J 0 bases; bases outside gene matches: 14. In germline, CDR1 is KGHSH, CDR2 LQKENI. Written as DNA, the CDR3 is TGTGCCAGCTCACCAAGTGGGACAGCCTCCCGCCTTAGCACAGATACGCAGTATTTT. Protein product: CASSPSGTASRLSTDTQYF.

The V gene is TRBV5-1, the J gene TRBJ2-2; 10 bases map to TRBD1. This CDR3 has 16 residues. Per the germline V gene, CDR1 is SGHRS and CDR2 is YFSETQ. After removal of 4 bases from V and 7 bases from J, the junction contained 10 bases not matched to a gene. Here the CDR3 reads CASSDRDRGSIGELFF. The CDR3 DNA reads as TGCGCCAGCAGCGACCGGGACAGGGGAAGCATCGGGGAGCTGTTTTTT.

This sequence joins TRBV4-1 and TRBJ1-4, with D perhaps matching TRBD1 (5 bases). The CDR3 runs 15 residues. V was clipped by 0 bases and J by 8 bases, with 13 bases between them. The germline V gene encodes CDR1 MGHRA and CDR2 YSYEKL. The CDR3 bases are TGCGCCAGCAGCCAAGACCCTGGGGGGGGAGAAAAACTGTTTTTT. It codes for CASSQDPGGGEKLFF.

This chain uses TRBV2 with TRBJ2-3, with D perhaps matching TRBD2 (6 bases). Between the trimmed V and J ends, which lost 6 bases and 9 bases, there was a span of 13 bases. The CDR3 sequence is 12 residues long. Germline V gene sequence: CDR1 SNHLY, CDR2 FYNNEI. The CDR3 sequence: CASSPRGKTQYF. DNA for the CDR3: TGTGCCAGCAGCCCCCGGGGGAAAACGCAGTATTTT.

The CDR3 loop is CASSLGLAGVGLWYEQYF. The CDR3 DNA reads as TGTGCCAGCAGCTTGGGACTAGCGGGAGTTGGGCTTTGGTACGAGCAGTACTTC. The V call is TRBV5-4, the J call TRBJ2-7, with TRBD2 identical over 12 bases. Trimming at V came to 0 bases and at J to 4 bases, leaving 11 bases not matched to a gene. The CDR3 sequence is 18 residues long. Per germline, CDR1 SGHNT and CDR2 YYREEE (reference sequence).

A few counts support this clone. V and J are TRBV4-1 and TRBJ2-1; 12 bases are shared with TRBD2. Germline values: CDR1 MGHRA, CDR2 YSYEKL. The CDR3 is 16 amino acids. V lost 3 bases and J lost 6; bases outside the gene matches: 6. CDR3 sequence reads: CASSQRLAGVPNEQFF. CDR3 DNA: TGCGCCAGCAGCCAGAGACTAGCGGGAGTCCCCAATGAGCAGTTCTTC.

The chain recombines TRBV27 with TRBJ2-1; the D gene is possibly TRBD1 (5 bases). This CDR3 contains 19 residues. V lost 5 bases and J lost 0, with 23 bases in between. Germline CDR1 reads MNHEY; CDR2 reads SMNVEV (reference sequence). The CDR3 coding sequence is TGTGCCAGCAGTCCCATATCGACCAGGGTCAGGGACTCCTACAATGAGCAGTTCTTC. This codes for CASSPISTRVRDSYNEQFF.

CDR3 in DNA: TGTGCCAGTAGTAGAGACAGGGAAGGTCTCACTGAAGCTTTCTTT. Protein sequence: CASSRDREGLTEAFF. The chain uses TRBV19 and TRBJ1-1; 7 bases match TRBD1. CDR3 length: 15 amino acids. Germline CDR1 LNHDA, CDR2 SQIVND (reference sequence). The V and J ends lost 4 bases and 4 bases, in that order; junction bases with no gene match: 9. The whole variable domain, filled in from reference TRBV19 and TRBJ1-1, reads DGGITQSPKYLFRKEGQNVTLSCEQNLNHDAMYWYRQDPGQGLRLIYYSQIVNDFQKGDIAEGYSVSREKKESFPLTVTSAQKNPTAFYLCASSRDREGLTEAFFGQGTRLTVV.

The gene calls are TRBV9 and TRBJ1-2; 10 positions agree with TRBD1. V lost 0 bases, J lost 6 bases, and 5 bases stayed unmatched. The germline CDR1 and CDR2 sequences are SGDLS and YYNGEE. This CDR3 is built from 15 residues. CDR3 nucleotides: TGTGCCAGCAGCGTAGGGACAGGGGGTATTGATGGCTACACCTTC. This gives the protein CASSVGTGGIDGYTF.

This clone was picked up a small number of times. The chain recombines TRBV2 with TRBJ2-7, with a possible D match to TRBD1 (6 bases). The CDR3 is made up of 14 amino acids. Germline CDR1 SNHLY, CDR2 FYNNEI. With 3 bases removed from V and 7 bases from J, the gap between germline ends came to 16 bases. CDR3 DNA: TGTGCCAGCAGTGAGACTCAGGGCAGGGGTGAGCAGTACTTC. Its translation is CASSETQGRGEQYF.

The DNA of the CDR3 is TGTGCCAGCAGTTTTTCAGTGGCCACTGAAGCTTTCTTT. Protein product: CASSFSVATEAFF. The rearrangement uses TRBV2 and TRBJ1-1; D is undetermined. The CDR3 contains 13 residues. V lost 5 bases and J 4 bases, leaving 11 bases between the germline ends. Germline CDR1 SNHLY, CDR2 FYNNEI.

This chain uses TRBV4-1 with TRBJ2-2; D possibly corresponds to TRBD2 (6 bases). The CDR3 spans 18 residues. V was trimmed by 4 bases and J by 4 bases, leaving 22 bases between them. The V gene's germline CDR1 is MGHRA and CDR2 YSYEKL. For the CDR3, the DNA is TGCGCCAGCAGCCCAAGAGCTGTCGGAGGGGCGGGCACCGGGGAGCTGTTTTTT. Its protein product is CASSPRAVGGAGTGELFF.

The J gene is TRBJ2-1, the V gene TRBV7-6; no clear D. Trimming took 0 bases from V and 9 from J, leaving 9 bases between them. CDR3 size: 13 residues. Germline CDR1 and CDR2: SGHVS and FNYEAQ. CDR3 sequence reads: CASSLASGGEQFF. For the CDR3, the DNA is TGTGCCAGCAGCTTAGCATCGGGTGGTGAGCAGTTCTTC.

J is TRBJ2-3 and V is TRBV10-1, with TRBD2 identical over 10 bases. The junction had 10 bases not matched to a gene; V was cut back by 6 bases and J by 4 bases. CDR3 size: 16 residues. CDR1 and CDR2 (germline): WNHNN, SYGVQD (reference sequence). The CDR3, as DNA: TGCGCCAGCAGGGGGCCCCAGCGGGAGGGCCCAGATACGCAGTATTTT. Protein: CASRGPQREGPDTQYF.

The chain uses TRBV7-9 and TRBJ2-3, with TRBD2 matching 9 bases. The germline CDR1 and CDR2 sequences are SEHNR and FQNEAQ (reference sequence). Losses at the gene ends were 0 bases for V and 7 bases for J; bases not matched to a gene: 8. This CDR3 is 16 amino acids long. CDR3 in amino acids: CASSLAWGLASYTQYF. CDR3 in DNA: TGTGCCAGCAGCTTAGCGTGGGGACTAGCCTCGTATACGCAGTATTTT.

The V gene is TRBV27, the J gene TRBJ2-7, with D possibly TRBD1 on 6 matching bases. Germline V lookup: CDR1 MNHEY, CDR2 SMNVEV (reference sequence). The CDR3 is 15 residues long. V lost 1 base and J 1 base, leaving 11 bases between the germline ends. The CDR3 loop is CASSLFTGLSYEQYF. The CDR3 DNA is TGTGCCAGCAGTTTATTCACAGGGCTTTCCTACGAGCAGTACTTC.

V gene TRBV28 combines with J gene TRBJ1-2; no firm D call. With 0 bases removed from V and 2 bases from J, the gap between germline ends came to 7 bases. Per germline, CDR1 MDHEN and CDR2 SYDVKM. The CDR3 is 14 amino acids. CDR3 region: CASSLWAGNYGYTF. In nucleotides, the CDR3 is TGTGCCAGCAGTTTATGGGCGGGGAACTATGGCTACACCTTC.

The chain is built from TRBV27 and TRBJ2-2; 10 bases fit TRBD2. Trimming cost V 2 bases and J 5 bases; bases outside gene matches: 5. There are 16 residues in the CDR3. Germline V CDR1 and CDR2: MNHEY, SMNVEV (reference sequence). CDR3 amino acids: CASSLLAGEGTGELFF. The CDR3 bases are TGTGCCAGCAGTTTACTAGCGGGAGAGGGGACCGGGGAGCTGTTTTTT.